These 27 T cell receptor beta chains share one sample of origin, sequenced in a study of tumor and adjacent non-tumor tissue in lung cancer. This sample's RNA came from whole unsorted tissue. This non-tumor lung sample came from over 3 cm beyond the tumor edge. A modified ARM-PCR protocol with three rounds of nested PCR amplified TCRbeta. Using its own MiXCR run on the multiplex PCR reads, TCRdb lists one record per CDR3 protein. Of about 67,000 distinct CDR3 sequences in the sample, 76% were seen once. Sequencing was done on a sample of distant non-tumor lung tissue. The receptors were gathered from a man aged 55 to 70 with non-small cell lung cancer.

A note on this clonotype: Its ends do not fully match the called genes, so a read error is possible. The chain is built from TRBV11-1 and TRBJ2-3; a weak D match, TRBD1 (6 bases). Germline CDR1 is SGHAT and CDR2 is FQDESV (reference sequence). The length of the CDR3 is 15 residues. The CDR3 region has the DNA TGTGCCAGCAGTACCGGGACATGGTTCACAGATACTCAGTATTTT. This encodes CASSTGTWFTDTQYF.

CDR3 region: CSARDRGLRNTIYF. The CDR3 bases are TGCAGTGCACGGGATAGGGGGCTCAGAAACACCATATATTTT. The chain is built from TRBV20-1 and TRBJ1-3, with 7 positions matching TRBD1. Germline lookup yields CDR1 DFQATT and CDR2 SNEGSKA (reference sequence). J was trimmed by 5 bases and V by 6 bases; bases with no gene match: 10. The CDR3 extends over 14 amino acids.

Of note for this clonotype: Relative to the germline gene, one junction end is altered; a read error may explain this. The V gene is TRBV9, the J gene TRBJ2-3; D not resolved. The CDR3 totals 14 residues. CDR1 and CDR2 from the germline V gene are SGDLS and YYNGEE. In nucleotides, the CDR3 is TGTGCCAGCAGCGCCGGAGATAGCATAGATACGCAGTATTTT. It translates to CASSAGDSIDTQYF.

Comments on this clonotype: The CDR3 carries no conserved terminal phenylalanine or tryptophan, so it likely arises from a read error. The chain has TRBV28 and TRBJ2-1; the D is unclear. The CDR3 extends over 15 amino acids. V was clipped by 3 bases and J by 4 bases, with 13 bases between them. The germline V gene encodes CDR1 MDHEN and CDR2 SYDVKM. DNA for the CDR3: TGTGCCAGCAGTTTTGGCACGTTCTCTTACAATGAGCAGTTCTTA. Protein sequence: CASSFGTFSYNEQFL.

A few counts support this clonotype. The CDR3 DNA reads as TGTGCCAGCAGTGGCCAGGGTGGGACGCAGTATTTT. Translating it yields CASSGQGGTQYF. V gene TRBV2 combines with J gene TRBJ2-3; a weak D match, TRBD1 (5 bases). The V end lost 4 bases, the J end lost 9 bases, and 11 bases lay between the germline ends. The CDR3 runs to 12 residues. Looked up from germline, CDR1 is SNHLY and CDR2 is FYNNEI. Looking up the rest from reference TRBV2 and TRBJ2-3 gives the full variable domain: EPEVTQTPSHQVTQMGQEVILRCVPISNHLYFYWYRQILGQKVEFLVSFYNNEISEKSEIFDDQFSVERPDGSNFTLKIRSTKLEDSAMYFCASSGQGGTQYFGPGTRLTVL.

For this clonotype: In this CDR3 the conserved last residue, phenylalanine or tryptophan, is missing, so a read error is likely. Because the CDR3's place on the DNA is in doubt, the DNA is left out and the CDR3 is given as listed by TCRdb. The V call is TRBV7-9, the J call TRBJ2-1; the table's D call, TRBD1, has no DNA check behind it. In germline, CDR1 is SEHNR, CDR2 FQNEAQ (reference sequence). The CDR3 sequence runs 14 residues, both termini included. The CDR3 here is CASSRSTGGSEQLY.

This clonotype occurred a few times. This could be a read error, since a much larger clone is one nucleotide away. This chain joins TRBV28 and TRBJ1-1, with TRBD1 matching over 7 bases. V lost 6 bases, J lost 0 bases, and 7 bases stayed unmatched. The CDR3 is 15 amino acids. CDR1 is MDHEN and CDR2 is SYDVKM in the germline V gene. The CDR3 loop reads CASRASGTVNTEAFF. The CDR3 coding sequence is TGTGCCAGCAGGGCGTCCGGGACAGTGAACACTGAAGCTTTCTTT.

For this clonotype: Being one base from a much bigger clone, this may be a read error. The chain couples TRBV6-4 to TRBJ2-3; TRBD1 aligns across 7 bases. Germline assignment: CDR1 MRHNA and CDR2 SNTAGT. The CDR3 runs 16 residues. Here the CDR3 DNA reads TGTGCCAGCAGTAACTCGGAGACAGGGAACACAGATACGCAGTATTTT. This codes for CASSNSETGNTDTQYF.

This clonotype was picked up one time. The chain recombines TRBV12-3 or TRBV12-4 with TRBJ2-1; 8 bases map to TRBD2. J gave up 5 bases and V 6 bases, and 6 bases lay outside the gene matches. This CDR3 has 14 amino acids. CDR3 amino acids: CASRTSGSDNEQFF. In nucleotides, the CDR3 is TGTGCCAGCAGAACCAGCGGGAGCGACAATGAGCAGTTCTTC.

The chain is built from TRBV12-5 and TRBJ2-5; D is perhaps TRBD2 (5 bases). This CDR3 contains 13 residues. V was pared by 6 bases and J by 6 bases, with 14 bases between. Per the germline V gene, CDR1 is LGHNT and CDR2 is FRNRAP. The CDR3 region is CASGQDSGQTQYF. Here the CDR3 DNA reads TGTGCTAGTGGCCAGGACTCTGGTCAGACCCAGTACTTC.

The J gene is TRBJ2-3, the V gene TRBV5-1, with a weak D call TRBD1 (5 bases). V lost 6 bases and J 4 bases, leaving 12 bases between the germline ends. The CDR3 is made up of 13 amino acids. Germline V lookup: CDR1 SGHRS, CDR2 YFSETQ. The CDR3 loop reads CASNNRWADTQYF. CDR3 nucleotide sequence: TGCGCCAGCAACAACAGGTGGGCAGATACGCAGTATTTT.

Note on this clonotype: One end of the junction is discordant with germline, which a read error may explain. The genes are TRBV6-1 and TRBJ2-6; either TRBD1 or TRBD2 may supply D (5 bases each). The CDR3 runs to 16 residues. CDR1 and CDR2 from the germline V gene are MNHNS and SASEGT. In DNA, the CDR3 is TGTGCCAGCAATCACGGGGCATTCTCTGGGGCCAACCTCCTGACTTTC. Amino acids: CASNHGAFSGANLLTF.

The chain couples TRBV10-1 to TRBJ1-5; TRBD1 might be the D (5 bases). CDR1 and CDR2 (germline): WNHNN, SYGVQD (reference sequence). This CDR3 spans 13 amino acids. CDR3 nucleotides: TGCACTGGGGCCTGTAGCGGGAATCAGCCCCAGCATTTT. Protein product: CTGACSGNQPQHF.

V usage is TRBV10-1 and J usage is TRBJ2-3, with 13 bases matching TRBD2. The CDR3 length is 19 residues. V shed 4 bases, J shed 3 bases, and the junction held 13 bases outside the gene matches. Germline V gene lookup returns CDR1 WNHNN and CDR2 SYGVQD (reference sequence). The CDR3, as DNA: TGCGCCAGCAGTGCGGCGAGACTAGCGGGAGGCGTGAGTACAGATACGCAGTATTTT. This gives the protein CASSAARLAGGVSTDTQYF.

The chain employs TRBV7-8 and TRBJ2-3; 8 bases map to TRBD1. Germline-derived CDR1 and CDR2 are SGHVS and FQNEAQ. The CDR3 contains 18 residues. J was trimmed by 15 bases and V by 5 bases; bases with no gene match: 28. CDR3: CASSVPGTGFGLTDMHYF. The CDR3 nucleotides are TGTGCCAGCAGCGTACCCGGGACAGGCTTTGGTTTGACAGATATGCATTATTTT.

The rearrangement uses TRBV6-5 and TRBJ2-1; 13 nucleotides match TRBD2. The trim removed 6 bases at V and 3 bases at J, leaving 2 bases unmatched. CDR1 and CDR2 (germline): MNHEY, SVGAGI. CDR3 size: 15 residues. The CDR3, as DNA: TGTGCCAGCAGAGGACTAGCGGGGGTCTACAATGAGCAGTTCTTC. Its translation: CASRGLAGVYNEQFF.

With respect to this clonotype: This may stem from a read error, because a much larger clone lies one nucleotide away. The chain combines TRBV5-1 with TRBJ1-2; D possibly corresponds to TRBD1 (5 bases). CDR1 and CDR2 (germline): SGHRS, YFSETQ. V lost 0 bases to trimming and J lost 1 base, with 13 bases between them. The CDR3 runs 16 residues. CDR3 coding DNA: TGCGCCAGCAGCTTGGAAGGCAGCAGGGTTAACTATGGCTACACCTTC. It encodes CASSLEGSRVNYGYTF.

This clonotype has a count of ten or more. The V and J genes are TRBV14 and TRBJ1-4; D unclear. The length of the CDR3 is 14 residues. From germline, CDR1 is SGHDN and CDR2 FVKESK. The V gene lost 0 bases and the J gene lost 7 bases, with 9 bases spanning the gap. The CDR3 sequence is CASSQEAFGEKLFF. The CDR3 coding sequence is TGTGCCAGCAGCCAAGAGGCGTTTGGTGAAAAACTGTTTTTT. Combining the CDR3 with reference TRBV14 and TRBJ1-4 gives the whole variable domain EAGVTQFPSHSVIEKGQTVTLRCDPISGHDNLYWYRRVMGKEIKFLLHFVKESKQDESGMPNNRFLAERTGGTYSTLKVQPAELEDSGVYFCASSQEAFGEKLFFGSGTQLSVL.

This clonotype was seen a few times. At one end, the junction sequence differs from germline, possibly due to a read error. The CDR3 coding sequence is TGCGCCAGCAGTCAAGGACAGGGTACCTACGAGCAGTACTTC. This encodes CASSQGQGTYEQYF. The chain is built from TRBV4-1 and TRBJ2-7; 8 bases are a match to TRBD1. The CDR3 totals 14 residues. The germline gives CDR1 MGHRA, CDR2 YSYEKL.

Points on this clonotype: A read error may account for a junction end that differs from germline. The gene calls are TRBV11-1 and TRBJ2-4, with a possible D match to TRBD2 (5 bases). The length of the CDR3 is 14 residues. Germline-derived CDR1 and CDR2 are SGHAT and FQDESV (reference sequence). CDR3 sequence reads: CANSLNGGQDIQCF. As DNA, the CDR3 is TGTGCCAACAGCTTAAACGGCGGGCAAGATATTCAGTGCTTC.

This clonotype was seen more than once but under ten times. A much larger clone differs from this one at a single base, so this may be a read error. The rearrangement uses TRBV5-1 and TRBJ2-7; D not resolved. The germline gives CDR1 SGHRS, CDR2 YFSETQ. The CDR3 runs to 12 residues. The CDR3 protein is CTSSSSVGEQYF. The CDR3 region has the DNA TGCACCAGCAGCTCCAGTGTGGGCGAGCAGTACTTC.

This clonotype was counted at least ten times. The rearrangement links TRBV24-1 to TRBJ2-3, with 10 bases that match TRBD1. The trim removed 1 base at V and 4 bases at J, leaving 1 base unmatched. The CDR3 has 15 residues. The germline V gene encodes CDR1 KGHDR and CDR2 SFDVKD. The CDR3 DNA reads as TGTGCCACCAGTGATTTTGGGACAGGGGCAGATACGCAGTATTTT. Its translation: CATSDFGTGADTQYF.

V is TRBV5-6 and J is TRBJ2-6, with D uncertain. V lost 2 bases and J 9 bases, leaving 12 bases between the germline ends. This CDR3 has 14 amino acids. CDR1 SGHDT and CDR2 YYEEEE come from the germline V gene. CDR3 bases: TGTGCCAGCAGCTTCGCAAGGAAAGGCAACGTCCTGACTTTC. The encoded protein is CASSFARKGNVLTF.

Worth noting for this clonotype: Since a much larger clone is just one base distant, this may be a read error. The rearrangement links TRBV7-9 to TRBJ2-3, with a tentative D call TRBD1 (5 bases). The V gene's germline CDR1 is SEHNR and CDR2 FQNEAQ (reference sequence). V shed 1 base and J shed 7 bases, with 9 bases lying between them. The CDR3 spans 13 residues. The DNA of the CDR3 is TGTGCCAGCAGCTTAGGGAACAGGAATACGCAGTATTTT. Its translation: CASSLGNRNTQYF.

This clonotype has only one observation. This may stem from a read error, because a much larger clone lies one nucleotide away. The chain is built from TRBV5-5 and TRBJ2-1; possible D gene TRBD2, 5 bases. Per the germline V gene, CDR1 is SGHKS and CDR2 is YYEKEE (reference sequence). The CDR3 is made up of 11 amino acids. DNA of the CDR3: TGTACCAGCAGCATAGCCGGGGAGTCGTTCTTC. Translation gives CTSSIAGESFF.

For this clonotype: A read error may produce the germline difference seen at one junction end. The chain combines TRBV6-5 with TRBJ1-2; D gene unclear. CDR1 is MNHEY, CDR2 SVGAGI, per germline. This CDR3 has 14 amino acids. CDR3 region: CASCYTIRDYGYTF. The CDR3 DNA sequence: TGTGCCAGCTGTTACACGATTAGGGACTATGGCTACACCTTC.

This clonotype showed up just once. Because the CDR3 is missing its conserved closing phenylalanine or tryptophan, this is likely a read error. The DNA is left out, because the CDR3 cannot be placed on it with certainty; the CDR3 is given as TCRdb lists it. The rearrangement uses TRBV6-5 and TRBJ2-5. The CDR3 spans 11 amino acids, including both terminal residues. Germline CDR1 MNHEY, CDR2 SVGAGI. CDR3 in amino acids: CASRDTLTPYI.